This T cell receptor (beta chain) was recorded in a study of T-cell memory formation after mild COVID-19. On the study more broadly: For the most part, TCR clusters were specific to one donor. The study's findings and limits: CD4/CD8 balance held among clones contracting day 15 to 85, and later expanders leaned CD4+. Mainly CM and EM harbored the contracting CD4+ clones; mainly EMRA harbored the CD8+ ones.

TCR alpha and TCR beta cDNA libraries carrying sample barcodes and UMIs came from 5'RACE with constant-segment primers. Using its own MiXCR run on the 5' RACE reads, TCRdb lists one record per CDR3 protein. Here the sample spans about 350,000 distinct CDR3 sequences, roughly an eighth being singletons. The CDR3 has 17 residues. V lost 0 bases to trimming and J lost 3 bases; unmatched junction nucleotides: 7. The V gene's germline CDR1 is LGHDT and CDR2 YNNKEL (reference sequence). About this clonotype itself: Its antigen is not identified.

Sequenced input: PBMCs or a T cell subset sorted from them (not recorded which). The chain recombines TRBV3-1 with TRBJ2-5; 10 bases are a match to TRBD2. This TCR came from a man between 18 and 29 years old who had mild COVID-19 (a few samples of this study predate the infection). Cell type and time point are not known. CDR3 sequence (DNA): TGTGCCAGCAGCCAAGACCTAGCGGGGGCCTGGGAAGAGACCCAGTACTTC. This codes for CASSQDLAGAWEETQYF.